This T cell receptor (beta chain) was sequenced for a study of blood T cell repertoires in COVID-19. Some clones are missing from TCRdb's copy, which holds only in-frame ones; the method was immunoSEQ multiplex PCR. The table has around 380,000 clones, around 87% seen once; the top ten hold approximately 1.2%. Trimming took 2 bases from V and 6 from J, leaving 16 bases between them. The CDR3 consists of 14 residues. Germline CDR1 is GTSNPN and CDR2 is SVGIG (reference sequence). The rearrangement joins TRBV30 to TRBJ1-1; D not certain. The receptor was isolated from a man younger than 40 who had recovered from COVID-19. The sequenced sample was PBMCs or T cells enriched from blood (not recorded which). CDR3 in DNA: TGTGCCTGGAGTTCAGAGGTTTTGGTACCTGAAGCTTTCTTT. Protein: CAWSSEVLVPEAFF.